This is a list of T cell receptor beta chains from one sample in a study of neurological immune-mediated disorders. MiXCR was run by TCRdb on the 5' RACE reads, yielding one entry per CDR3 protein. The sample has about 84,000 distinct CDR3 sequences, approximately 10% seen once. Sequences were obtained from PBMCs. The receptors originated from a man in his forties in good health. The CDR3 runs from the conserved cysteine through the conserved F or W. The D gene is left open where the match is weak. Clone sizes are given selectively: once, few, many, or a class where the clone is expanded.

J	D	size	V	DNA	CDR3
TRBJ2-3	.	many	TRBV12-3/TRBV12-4	TGTGCCAGCAGTTTAAATCAGGTCTATATTGGAAATACGCAGTATTTT	CASSLNQVYIGNTQYF
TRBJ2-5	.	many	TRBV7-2	TGTGCCAGCAGAAGGGACACCCAAGAGACCCAGTACTTC	CASRRDTQETQYF
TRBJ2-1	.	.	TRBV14	TGTGCCAACAGCCAAGGCACATCATCCTCCAATGAGCAGTTCTTC	CANSQGTSSSNEQFF
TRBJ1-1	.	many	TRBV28	TGTGCCAGCAGCCCCGGGACCTTCTACACTGAAGCTTTCTTT	CASSPGTFYTEAFF
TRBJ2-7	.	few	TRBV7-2	TGTGCCAGCAGCCGCAACCCAATAGGCTCCTACGAGCAGTACTTC	CASSRNPIGSYEQYF
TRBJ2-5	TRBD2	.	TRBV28	TGTGCCAGCAGTTCTACCTGGACTAGCGGGAGAGGGGGAGAGACCCAGTACTTC	CASSSTWTSGRGGETQYF
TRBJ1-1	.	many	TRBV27	TGTGCCAGTCTCCCCGGGGTTGGGCGAAATGAAGCTTTCTTT	CASLPGVGRNEAFF
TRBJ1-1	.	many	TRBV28	TGTGCCAGCAGTGCCTGGGTCACTGAAGCTTTCTTT	CASSAWVTEAFF
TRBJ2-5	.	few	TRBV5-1	TGCGCCAGCAGCTTGGGGCTAGTCCACGAGACCCAGTACTTC	CASSLGLVHETQYF
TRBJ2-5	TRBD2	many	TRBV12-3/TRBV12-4	TGTGCCAGCAGTGGACTAGCGGGGGGCCCAAAAGAGACCCAGTACTTC	CASSGLAGGPKETQYF
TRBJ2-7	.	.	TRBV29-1	TGCAGCGTTGAAGACCCCGGAGGGGACTACGAGCAGTACTTC	CSVEDPGGDYEQYF
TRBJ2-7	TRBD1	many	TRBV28	TGTGCCAGCAGTTTATCATTCCCCTGGGACAGGGAACATTACGAGCAGTACTTC	CASSLSFPWDREHYEQYF
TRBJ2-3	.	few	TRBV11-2	TGTGCCAGCAGCTGGGCCGATACGCAGTATTTT	CASSWADTQYF
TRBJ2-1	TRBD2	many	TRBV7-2	TGTGCCAGCAGCCCCCGGGAGGGGGAGAATGAGCAGTTCTTC	CASSPREGENEQFF
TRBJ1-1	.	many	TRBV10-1	TGCGCCAGCAGTGAGACTGTGAACACTGAAGCTTTCTTT	CASSETVNTEAFF